The T cell receptor (beta chain) under discussion was sequenced for a study of Graves' ophthalmopathy and Graves' hyperthyroidism. The CDR3 extends over 14 amino acids. Germline-derived CDR1 and CDR2 are SGHRS and YFSETQ. V was pared by 7 bases and J by 8 bases, with 5 bases of the junction left unmatched. The study amplified TCR beta CDR3 regions using RNA transcripts. Amplification began with first-round RT-PCR using HTBI primers, then second-round multiplex PCR was performed. TCRdb fed the multiplex PCR reads into MiXCR, producing one record per CDR3 protein. This sample has around 400,000 distinct CDR3 sequences; around 21% occur once, and the top ten carry approximately 3%. The sample holds many counts of this clonotype.

The sequenced material came from peripheral blood. The source of this sequence is a woman aged 18 to 35 with stable Graves' hyperthyroidism. V and J are TRBV5-1 and TRBJ1-6; TRBD1 matches 11 bases. The DNA of the CDR3 is TGCGCCAGCCCGTCGGGACAGGGGGATTCACCCCTCCACTTT. Its protein is CASPSGQGDSPLHF.